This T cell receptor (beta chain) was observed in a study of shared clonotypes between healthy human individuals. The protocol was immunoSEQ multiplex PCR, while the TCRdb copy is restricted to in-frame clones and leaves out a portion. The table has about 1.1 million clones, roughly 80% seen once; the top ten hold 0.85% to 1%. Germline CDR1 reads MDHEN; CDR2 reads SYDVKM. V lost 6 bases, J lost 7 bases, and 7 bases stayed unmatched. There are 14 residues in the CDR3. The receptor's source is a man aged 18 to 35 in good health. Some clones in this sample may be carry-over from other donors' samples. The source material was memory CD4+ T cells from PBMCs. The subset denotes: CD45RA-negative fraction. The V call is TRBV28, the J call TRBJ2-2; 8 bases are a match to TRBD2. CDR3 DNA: TGTGCCAGCAGCTCAGCGGGAGCCGTCGGGGAGCTGTTTTTT. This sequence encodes CASSSAGAVGELFF.